These 23 T cell receptor beta chains were all obtained from the same sample, sequenced in a study of T cells in localized non-small cell lung cancer. The table came from immunoSEQ multiplex PCR; TCRdb's copy has only in-frame clones and leaves some out. The sample yields 25,000 to 30,000 clones, 70% to 90% seen once. The specimen was peripheral blood, collected before any cancer treatment. Receptors were obtained from a woman aged 18-49 years with stage I lung adenocarcinoma.

The CDR3 region has the DNA TGTGCCAGCAGGTCTCTGCAATCTAATGAAAAACTGTTTTTT. This translates into CASRSLQSNEKLFF. The chain employs TRBV7-9 and TRBJ1-4; no firm D call. CDR1 SEHNR and CDR2 FQNEAQ come from the germline V gene (reference sequence). The length of the CDR3 is 14 residues. With 6 bases removed from V and 3 bases from J, the gap between germline ends came to 11 bases.

The CDR3 bases are TGTGCCAGCAGCTTAGAAGCCTTGGGCACTGAAGCTTTCTTT. Translated: CASSLEALGTEAFF. The genes are TRBV11-2 and TRBJ1-1; D ambiguous. Trimming removed 0 bases at V and 4 bases at J, with 9 bases between. The CDR3 length is 14 residues. Per germline, CDR1 SGHAT and CDR2 FQNNGV.

The chain joins TRBV19 to TRBJ2-6; possible D gene TRBD1, 5 bases. In germline, CDR1 is LNHDA, CDR2 SQIVND (reference sequence). V lost 6 bases and J 0 bases, leaving 12 bases between the germline ends. The CDR3 runs to 16 residues. CDR3 sequence: CASRPQGSSGANVLTF. The CDR3 DNA follows: TGTGCCAGTAGGCCGCAGGGAAGCTCTGGGGCCAACGTCCTGACTTTC.

The rearrangement joins TRBV7-8 to TRBJ2-7, with D perhaps matching TRBD1 (6 bases). V shed 4 bases and J shed 2 bases, with 18 bases lying between them. The CDR3 spans 16 residues. CDR1 is SGHVS and CDR2 is FQNEAQ in the germline V gene. CDR3: CASSSHRDMTPYEQYF. CDR3 DNA: TGTGCCAGCAGCTCCCACCGGGACATGACCCCCTACGAGCAGTACTTC.

The chain uses TRBV7-2 and TRBJ1-5, with 9 bases lining up with TRBD1. This CDR3 region has 17 residues. Germline V gene lookup returns CDR1 SGHTA and CDR2 FQGNSA. V was pared by 5 bases and J by 3 bases, with 11 bases of the junction left unmatched. The CDR3 region has the DNA TGTGCCAGCAGCGATAAGCGGGGACAGGGTGACAATCAGCCCCAGCATTTT. It yields the protein CASSDKRGQGDNQPQHF.

This clone was counted once. The rearrangement links TRBV6-1 to TRBJ1-5, with TRBD1 matching 11 bases. V was clipped by 5 bases and J by 9 bases; unmatched bases: 6. This CDR3 spans 14 amino acids. Germline V gene data show CDR1 as MNHNS and CDR2 as SASEGT. In nucleotides, the CDR3 is TGTGCCAGCAGTAACAGGGACAGGGGGAGGCCCCAGCATTTT. Translation: CASSNRDRGRPQHF.

This chain links TRBV9 with TRBJ1-2; no clear D gene. The germline CDR1 and CDR2 sequences are SGDLS and YYNGEE. The CDR3 runs to 15 residues. Trimming removed 4 bases from V and 3 bases from J, with 16 bases in between. CDR3 nucleotides: TGTGCCAGCAGCCTAGTCGGGCCACCTGACTATGGCTACACCTTC. Its translation is CASSLVGPPDYGYTF.

This rearrangement joins TRBV6-1 to TRBJ1-4; D unresolved. V dropped 6 bases and J dropped 4 bases, with 9 bases sitting between them. CDR3 length: 13 amino acids. The germline V gene has CDR1 MNHNS and CDR2 SASEGT. The CDR3 is CASRWDLNEKLFF. CDR3 coding DNA: TGTGCCAGCAGATGGGATCTTAATGAAAAACTGTTTTTT.

The J gene is TRBJ2-5, the V gene TRBV19; possible D gene TRBD1, 6 bases. The CDR3 runs to 13 residues. The V gene lost 4 bases and the J gene lost 5 bases, with 11 bases spanning the gap. In germline, CDR1 is LNHDA, CDR2 SQIVND (reference sequence). The CDR3 nucleotides read TGTGCCAGTAGTAGGACAGTGAGGGAGACCCAGTACTTC. It codes for CASSRTVRETQYF.

The chain links TRBV6-1 to TRBJ2-7; D unclear. Trimming removed 0 bases from V and 2 bases from J, with 8 bases in between. Germline lookup yields CDR1 MNHNS and CDR2 SASEGT. The CDR3 sequence is 14 residues long. This CDR3 reads CASSEALQPYEQYF. For the CDR3, the DNA is TGTGCCAGCAGTGAAGCGCTTCAACCCTACGAGCAGTACTTC.

This chain links TRBV11-2 with TRBJ1-2; D unresolved. CDR3 length: 16 residues. Trimming took 1 base from V and 4 from J, leaving 16 bases between them. The germline gives CDR1 SGHAT, CDR2 FQNNGV. CDR3 sequence (DNA): TGTGCCAGCAGCTTAGCGGGTACAGAAAGCCGCTATGGCTACACCTTC. The encoded protein is CASSLAGTESRYGYTF.

The chain uses TRBV27 and TRBJ1-5; 9 bases map to TRBD1. The CDR3 is 15 amino acids. CDR1 is MNHEY, CDR2 SMNVEV, per germline (reference sequence). With 5 bases clipped from V and 5 bases from J, the junction kept 7 bases outside the gene matches. CDR3 amino acids: CASSSQQGADQPQHF. The CDR3 nucleotides are TGTGCCAGCAGTAGCCAACAGGGGGCAGATCAGCCCCAGCATTTT.

This clone has only one observation. This rearrangement joins TRBV13 to TRBJ1-5; 7 positions match TRBD1. Germline trimming cut 2 bases from V and 6 bases from J; bases unmatched to any gene: 10. The CDR3 consists of 16 residues. Per the germline V gene, CDR1 is PRHDT and CDR2 is FYEKMQ (reference sequence). The CDR3 sequence: CASSLSTQGLGQPQHF. CDR3 coding DNA: TGTGCCAGCAGCTTATCAACACAGGGGTTAGGTCAGCCCCAGCATTTT.

The gene calls are TRBV2 and TRBJ1-1; D call uncertain. Trimming pared 7 bases from V and 1 base from J, leaving 10 bases between. Germline lookup yields CDR1 SNHLY and CDR2 FYNNEI. The CDR3 runs to 13 residues. CDR3 residues: CASTIQGNTEAFF. The CDR3 coding sequence is TGTGCCAGCACCATACAAGGGAACACTGAAGCTTTCTTT.

The V call is TRBV2, the J call TRBJ2-1; 14 bases line up with TRBD2. The V segment lost 9 bases and the J segment 7 bases; nucleotides outside the gene matches: 5. The CDR3 runs 14 residues. CDR1 and CDR2 from the germline V gene are SNHLY and FYNNEI. CDR3 loop: CARSGTSGSNEQFF. The CDR3 coding sequence is TGTGCCAGGTCAGGGACTAGCGGGAGTAATGAGCAGTTCTTC.

This rearrangement joins TRBV19 to TRBJ2-2, with D perhaps given as TRBD1 or TRBD2 (5 bases each). Per the germline V gene, CDR1 is LNHDA and CDR2 is SQIVND (reference sequence). With 7 bases removed from V and 3 bases from J, the gap between germline ends came to 12 bases. CDR3 size: 14 residues. The CDR3 reads CASNRDPYTGELFF. CDR3 bases: TGTGCCAGTAACCGGGACCCATACACCGGGGAGCTGTTTTTT.

V and J are TRBV6-6 and TRBJ1-1, with 8 bases matching TRBD1. The CDR3 length is 14 residues. Germline CDR1 MNHNY, CDR2 SVGAGI (reference sequence). V was clipped by 6 bases and J by 6 bases; unmatched bases: 9. The CDR3 reads CASSPQGEPPEAFF. The CDR3, as DNA: TGTGCCAGCAGCCCACAGGGGGAACCCCCTGAAGCTTTCTTT.

This clone was found once. The V and J genes are TRBV12-5 and TRBJ2-5, with D perhaps TRBD2 (7 bases). The V gene lost 6 bases and the J gene lost 5 bases, with 22 bases spanning the gap. The CDR3 spans 16 residues. Germline V gene sequence: CDR1 LGHNT, CDR2 FRNRAP. The CDR3 loop reads CASGQGTIGVGETQYF. Here the CDR3 DNA reads TGTGCTAGTGGCCAGGGGACTATAGGAGTAGGCGAGACCCAGTACTTC. The full variable domain, rest sourced from reference TRBV12-5 and TRBJ2-5, is DARVTQTPRHKVTEMGQEVTMRCQPILGHNTVFWYRQTMMQGLELLAYFRNRAPLDDSGMPKDRFSAEMPDATLATLKIQPSEPRDSAVYFCASGQGTIGVGETQYFGPGTRLLVL.

In its sample, this clone was seen a few times. V is TRBV28 and J is TRBJ1-5, with D tentatively TRBD1 (6 bases). The CDR3 consists of 13 residues. Germline V gene data show CDR1 as MDHEN and CDR2 as SYDVKM. The V gene lost 8 bases and the J gene lost 2 bases, with 10 bases spanning the gap. The CDR3 reads CASAYRGNQPQHF. The CDR3 DNA follows: TGTGCCAGCGCCTACAGGGGCAATCAGCCCCAGCATTTT.

The chain employs TRBV6-6 and TRBJ2-7; 8 bases are a match to TRBD1. The CDR3 is made up of 14 amino acids. The ends lost 4 bases at V and 5 bases at J; junction bases unmatched: 7. CDR1 and CDR2 from the germline V gene are MNHNY and SVGAGI (reference sequence). The CDR3 bases are TGTGCCAGCAGTTCCTCGGACAGGGCGGACGAGCAGTACTTC. It translates to CASSSSDRADEQYF.

In its sample, this clone was seen a few times. CDR3 loop: CASSSGTSGQETQYF. CDR3 coding DNA: TGCGCCAGCAGCTCCGGGACTAGCGGACAAGAGACCCAGTACTTC. The chain recombines TRBV5-1 with TRBJ2-5, with 11 nucleotides matching TRBD2. V lost 3 bases to trimming and J lost 2 bases; unmatched junction nucleotides: 3. The V gene's germline CDR1 is SGHRS and CDR2 YFSETQ. The CDR3 totals 15 residues.

The chain employs TRBV21-1 and TRBJ2-4; the DNA was not compared with TRBD1, the D call given in the table. TRBV21-1 is a documented pseudogene. CDR3 length equals 16 residues. The CDR3 spells CASSGRDRRAGNIQYF. For the CDR3, the DNA is TGTGCCAGCAGCGGACGGGACAGGCGCGCGGGAAACATTCAGTACTTC.

A single count supports this clone. The chain has TRBV28 and TRBJ2-2, with D perhaps being TRBD1 or TRBD2 (5 bases each). CDR1 is MDHEN, CDR2 SYDVKM, per germline. The CDR3 consists of 13 residues. Trimming took 8 bases from V and 6 from J, leaving 13 bases between them. CDR3 amino acids: CASQSPGPGELFF. The CDR3 coding sequence is TGTGCCAGCCAATCTCCGGGGCCCGGGGAGCTGTTTTTT.